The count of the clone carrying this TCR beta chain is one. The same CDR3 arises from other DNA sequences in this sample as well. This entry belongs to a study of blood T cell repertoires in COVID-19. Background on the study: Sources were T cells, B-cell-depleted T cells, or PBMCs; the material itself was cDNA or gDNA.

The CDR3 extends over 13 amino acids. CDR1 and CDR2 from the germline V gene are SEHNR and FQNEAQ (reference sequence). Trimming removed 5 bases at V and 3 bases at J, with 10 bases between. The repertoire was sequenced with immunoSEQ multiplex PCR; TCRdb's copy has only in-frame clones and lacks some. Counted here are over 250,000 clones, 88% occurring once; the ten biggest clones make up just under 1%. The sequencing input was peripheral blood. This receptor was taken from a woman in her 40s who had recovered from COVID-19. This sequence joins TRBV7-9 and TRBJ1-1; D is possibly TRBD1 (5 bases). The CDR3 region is CASSPRQYTEAFF. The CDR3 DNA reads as TGTGCCAGCAGCCCCCGACAGTACACTGAAGCTTTCTTT.